These T cell receptor beta chains were read from a single sample in a study of CD8 T cells in Susac syndrome. TCRdb analysed the immunoSEQ multiplex PCR reads with MiXCR anew, one entry per CDR3 protein. Among 150,000 to 200,000 distinct CDR3 sequences listed, approximately 95% were seen once. Input material: CD4+ T cells from PBMCs. The receptor source for this set is a human donor with Susac syndrome. Both conserved end residues are part of each CDR3. The D gene is left open where the match is weak. Rows may omit the clone size; those that give it use once, few, many or a size class.

J gene	V gene	D gene	clone size	CDR3 protein	CDR3 DNA
TRBJ2-5	TRBV25-1	TRBD1	.	CASSGTGPPRETQYF	TGTGCCAGCAGTGGGACAGGTCCCCCGCGTGAGACCCAGTACTTC
TRBJ2-1	TRBV14	.	once	CASSHDITQFF	TGTGCCAGCAGTCACGACATTACCCAGTTCTTC
TRBJ2-2	TRBV29-1	TRBD2	.	CSVEIGILAGGTNTGELFF	TGCAGCGTTGAAATCGGTATACTAGCGGGAGGGACGAACACCGGGGAGCTGTTTTTT
TRBJ2-3	TRBV7-2	.	.	CASSLGDSGNTQYF	TGTGCCAGCAGCTTAGGGGATAGTGGTAATACGCAGTATTTT
TRBJ2-1	TRBV19	TRBD2	.	CASKAGVPNEQFF	TGTGCCAGTAAAGCGGGGGTGCCAAATGAGCAGTTCTTC
TRBJ2-2	TRBV6-5	.	.	CASKVSANTGELFF	TGTGCCAGCAAAGTGTCCGCGAACACCGGGGAGCTGTTTTTT
TRBJ2-2	TRBV29-1	.	.	CSVARLNTGELFF	TGCAGCGTTGCAAGACTGAACACCGGGGAGCTGTTTTTT
TRBJ2-3	TRBV7-2	.	.	CASRSDADTQYF	TGTGCCAGCAGGTCGGACGCGGATACGCAGTATTTT
TRBJ1-2	TRBV6-5	TRBD1	.	CASRRDRVDYGYTF	TGTGCCAGCAGGAGAGACAGGGTCGATTATGGCTACACCTTC
TRBJ2-7	TRBV18	.	.	CASSPGGPSSYEQYF	TGTGCCAGCTCACCCGGCGGACCCAGCTCCTACGAGCAGTACTTC
TRBJ1-2	TRBV4-3	.	.	CASSPTDRNYGYTF	TGCGCCAGCAGCCCAACGGACAGAAACTATGGCTACACCTTC
TRBJ2-5	TRBV28	TRBD2	once	CASSSSGRAGETQYF	TGTGCCAGCAGTTCTAGCGGGAGGGCCGGGGAGACCCAGTACTTC
TRBJ2-5	TRBV14	.	.	CASSQQSIRVMEETQYF	TGTGCCAGCAGCCAACAATCGATCAGAGTTATGGAAGAGACCCAGTACTTC
TRBJ1-1	TRBV20-1	.	once	CSASTQNTEAFF	TGCAGTGCTAGTACACAAAACACTGAAGCTTTCTTT
TRBJ2-1	TRBV24-1	.	once	CATNPGSSYNEQFF	TGTGCCACAAACCCCGGGAGCTCCTACAATGAGCAGTTCTTC
TRBJ2-3	TRBV20-1	TRBD2	.	CSAPLGGGGTQYF	TGCAGTGCTCCGCTGGGCGGGGGGGGTACGCAGTATTTT
TRBJ2-3	TRBV5-1	.	.	CASSLTGTRTDTQYF	TGCGCCAGCAGCTTGACAGGGACCCGCACAGATACGCAGTATTTT
TRBJ2-5	TRBV27	.	.	CASSLQGGKTQYF	TGTGCCAGCAGTCTTCAGGGGGGGAAGACCCAGTACTTC
TRBJ2-3	TRBV29-1	TRBD2	.	CSVDGLAGTDTQYF	TGCAGCGTCGACGGACTAGCGGGCACAGATACGCAGTATTTT
TRBJ2-3	TRBV25-1	TRBD2	.	CASSETGGPSDTQYF	TGTGCCAGCAGTGAAACGGGAGGGCCCTCTGATACGCAGTATTTT
TRBJ1-1	TRBV29-1	.	.	CSVGPTGSAGF	TGCAGCGTTGGACCAACAGGGTCGGCGGGATTT
TRBJ1-6	TRBV11-2	TRBD1	.	CASSRPTGDSPLHF	TGTGCCAGCAGTCGACCCACAGGGGACTCACCCCTCCACTTT
TRBJ2-5	TRBV5-1	TRBD1	.	CASSLSGTEQETQYF	TGCGCCAGCAGCTTGTCCGGGACAGAGCAAGAGACCCAGTACTTC
TRBJ1-5	TRBV4-1	.	.	CASSQGGRGQPQHF	TGCGCCAGCAGCCAAGGGGGGAGAGGCCAGCCCCAGCATTTT
TRBJ2-5	TRBV30	.	.	CAWRVWGETQYF	TGTGCCTGGAGGGTGTGGGGTGAGACCCAGTACTTC
TRBJ1-2	TRBV6-5	.	.	CASSYSPGGVGHYGYTF	TGTGCCAGCAGTTACTCTCCAGGTGGGGTTGGTCACTATGGCTACACCTTC
TRBJ2-3	TRBV5-1	.	.	CASSFEGLTDTQYF	TGCGCCAGCAGCTTCGAGGGGCTCACAGATACGCAGTATTTT
TRBJ2-5	TRBV29-1	.	.	CSVAQGETQYF	TGCAGCGTTGCACAGGGAGAGACCCAGTACTTC
TRBJ1-2	TRBV20-1	.	.	CSAPARNGYTF	TGCAGTGCTCCTGCCCGAAATGGCTACACCTTC
TRBJ2-5	TRBV28	.	once	CASAPQEETQYF	TGTGCCAGCGCACCTCAGGAGGAGACCCAGTACTTC
TRBJ1-2	TRBV27	TRBD1	.	CASSQQGRAGGGYTF	TGTGCCAGCAGCCAACAGGGGCGCGCAGGAGGTGGCTACACCTTC
TRBJ2-1	TRBV15	TRBD2	.	CATSRDYGTSGYNEQFF	TGTGCCACCAGCAGAGACTATGGGACTAGCGGATACAATGAGCAGTTCTTC
TRBJ2-1	TRBV3-1	.	.	CASSQVGLATWDEQFF	TGTGCCAGCAGCCAAGTTGGGCTAGCTACCTGGGATGAGCAGTTCTTC
TRBJ1-4	TRBV20-1	TRBD1	once	CSAPPGQLNEKLFF	TGCAGTGCTCCACCGGGACAGCTGAATGAAAAACTGTTTTTT
TRBJ2-3	TRBV5-1	.	.	CASSLAPQDTQYF	TGCGCCAGCAGCTTGGCCCCTCAAGATACGCAGTATTTT
TRBJ2-1	TRBV14	TRBD1	once	CASSQLGQTLRDEQFF	TGTGCCAGCAGCCAACTGGGACAGACCTTACGGGATGAGCAGTTCTTC
TRBJ1-1	TRBV5-1	.	.	CASSLGSKTAEAFF	TGCGCCAGCAGCTTGGGCTCAAAGACAGCAGAAGCTTTCTTT
TRBJ1-2	TRBV29-1	TRBD1	once	CSVDRGRAGYGYTF	TGCAGCGTTGACAGGGGGCGCGCGGGCTATGGCTACACCTTC
TRBJ2-2	TRBV29-1	.	.	CSVVWGSNTGELFF	TGCAGCGTTGTTTGGGGGTCGAACACCGGGGAGCTGTTTTTT
TRBJ2-3	TRBV28	.	.	CASSLRGGPTDTQYF	TGTGCCAGCAGTTTGAGGGGTGGCCCCACAGATACGCAGTATTTT
TRBJ2-2	TRBV7-9	TRBD1	.	CAGQQGGSGTGELFF	TGTGCCGGACAACAGGGGGGAAGTGGCACCGGGGAGCTGTTTTTT
TRBJ2-1	TRBV5-4	.	once	CASSRGTLRYNEQFF	TGTGCCAGCAGCCGTGGGACACTTCGTTACAATGAGCAGTTCTTC
TRBJ1-2	TRBV15	.	.	CATSRSSTPPQGYGYTF	TGTGCCACCAGCAGATCAAGCACTCCCCCCCAGGGCTATGGCTACACCTTC
TRBJ1-1	TRBV3-1	.	once	CASSQDTLNTEAFF	TGTGCCAGCAGCCAAGACACTTTGAACACTGAAGCTTTCTTT
TRBJ2-2	TRBV6-5	.	.	CASSYRKGSNTGELFF	TGTGCCAGCAGTTACCGTAAGGGCTCGAACACCGGGGAGCTGTTTTTT
TRBJ1-6	TRBV7-6	.	.	CASSLDSGRTNSPLHF	TGTGCCAGCAGCTTAGACTCCGGGAGGACGAATTCACCCCTCCACTTT
TRBJ1-3	TRBV9	.	.	CASSVDRSGNTIYF	TGTGCCAGCAGCGTAGACCGGTCTGGAAACACCATATATTTT
TRBJ2-3	TRBV9	TRBD2	.	CASSFAGTSGTDTQYF	TGTGCCAGCAGCTTCGCCGGGACTAGCGGCACAGATACGCAGTATTTT
TRBJ2-5	TRBV19	.	.	CASAQRGETQYF	TGTGCCAGTGCCCAACGAGGAGAGACCCAGTACTTC